Reported below is one T cell receptor beta chain. Its matching antigen is unknown. This CDR3 has 17 residues. V was clipped by 4 bases and J by 0 bases; unmatched bases: 7. This sample stems from a study of breast tumors, draining lymph nodes, adjacent tissues. Axillary draining lymph nodes of breast cancer patients supplied the node samples. Broader study findings: Tumors had less TCR diversity than lymph nodes, more than nontumor tissue. Findings are consistent with lymph node origin and intratumoral expansion of most tumor T cells. Compared with basal-like, luminal-like tumors shared significantly more repertoire with nontumor tissue.

TCRdb re-called the multiplex PCR reads with MiXCR, one entry per CDR3 protein. The top ten hold under 1.2% of the sample, which has over 250,000 distinct CDR3 sequences, over 30% seen once. Specimen: axillary lymph node tissue. V usage is TRBV12-3 or TRBV12-4 and J usage is TRBJ2-1, with 9 nucleotides matching TRBD2. The receptor comes from a female donor with breast cancer. Some clones in this sample may be carry-over from other donors' samples. The CDR3 DNA is TGTGCCAGCAGTTCTACGCGGACTAGCGCCTCCTACAATGAGCAGTTCTTC. Protein sequence: CASSSTRTSASYNEQFF.